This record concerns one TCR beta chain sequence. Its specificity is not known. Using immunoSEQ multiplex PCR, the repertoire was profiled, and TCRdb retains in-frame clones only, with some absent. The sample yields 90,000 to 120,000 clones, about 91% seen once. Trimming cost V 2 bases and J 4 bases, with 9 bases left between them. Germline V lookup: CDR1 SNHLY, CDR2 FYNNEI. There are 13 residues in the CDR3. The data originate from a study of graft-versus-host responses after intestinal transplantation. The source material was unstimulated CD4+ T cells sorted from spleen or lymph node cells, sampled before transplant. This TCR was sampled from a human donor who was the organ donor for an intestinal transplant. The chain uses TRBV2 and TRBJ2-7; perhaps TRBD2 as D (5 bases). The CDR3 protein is CASSETRQYEQYF. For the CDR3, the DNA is TGTGCCAGCAGTGAAACTAGGCAGTACGAGCAGTACTTC.